The sequence of this TCR beta chain was determined in a study of human T cells and chemical hapten exposure. TCRdb reprocessed the RACE reads via MiXCR and lists one record per CDR3 protein. The sample holds 43,000 or so distinct CDR3 sequences, 4.3% seen once. Specified time point: healthy volunteer bleed at 2 weeks. The starting material, unfractionated whole blood, was used for total RNA extraction. V was pared by 4 bases and J by 3 bases, with 13 bases between. CDR1 and CDR2 from the germline V gene are KGHSH and LQKENI. This CDR3 is built from 15 residues. The TCR sequence derives from a female donor in good health. Some clones in this sample may be carry-over from other donors' samples. The rearrangement joins TRBV18 to TRBJ2-4; D may be TRBD1 (5 bases). The sequencing input was whole blood. This CDR3 reads CASSQETVRKNIQYF. For the CDR3, the DNA is TGTGCCAGCTCACAGGAGACAGTCCGCAAAAACATTCAGTACTTC.